The text below deals with one TCR beta chain. Clones were read by immunoSEQ multiplex PCR, and TCRdb kept only the in-frame ones, dropping some. The data contain more than 150,000 clones, about 89% of them singletons. Timing groups of about 4 and about 12 weeks for second doses were pooled. This CDR3 contains 13 residues. CDR1 is MDHEN, CDR2 SYDVKM, per germline. V was trimmed by 10 bases and J by 5 bases, leaving 17 bases between them. This sample is drawn from a study of T cell responses to AZD1222 COVID-19 vaccine. The sequenced sample was peripheral blood, obtained 28 days after the second AZD1222 dose. The chain combines TRBV28 with TRBJ1-1, with D maybe TRBD1 (5 bases). This TCR came from an adult who received the AZD1222 COVID-19 vaccine. The CDR3 DNA reads TGTGCCACTCAGCGGGGCGGTTGGACTGAAGCTTTCTTT. Amino acid sequence: CATQRGGWTEAFF.